Shown below are 16 T cell receptor beta chains from a single sample sequenced in a study of tumor-infiltrating lymphocytes in primary liver carcinoma. Investigators took RNA and DNA out together from roughly 21-30 mg of unsorted bulk tissue. cDNA specific to TCR beta was made from about 550 ng of total RNA, with a constant-region primer employed for priming. ARM-PCR was slightly modified, and three nested multiplex PCR rounds with it gave rise to the TCR beta libraries. In the first two PCR rounds, TRBV1-TRBV30 forward primers were paired with a C-beta reverse primer, and each round lasted around 10 cycles. TCRdb reprocessed the multiplex PCR reads via MiXCR and lists one record per CDR3 protein. This table has approximately 73,000 distinct CDR3 sequences, 70% to 80% appearing once. Sequenced material: liver tumor tissue from sampling region 4. Documented subset: tumor region T4, right-lateral pole. These receptors were obtained from a woman aged 55-70 years with primary liver carcinoma and hepatitis B virus infection.

Notes on this clonotype: This likely comes from a read error, as the CDR3 has no conserved phenylalanine or tryptophan at its end. DNA for the CDR3: TGTGCCAGCAGTGCGGGGGGCTATAATGAGCAGTTCATC. It yields the protein CASSAGGYNEQFI. V gene TRBV11-3 combines with J gene TRBJ2-1, with 8 positions matching TRBD2. This CDR3 is 13 amino acids long. With V trimmed by 6 bases and J by 7 bases, 5 bases remained unmatched. Germline CDR1 reads SGHNT; CDR2 reads YENEEA.

V is TRBV11-3 and J is TRBJ2-7, with 8 bases matching TRBD2. V dropped 5 bases and J dropped 3; count of bases not matched to a gene: 9. CDR3 length equals 15 residues. CDR1 is SGHNT and CDR2 is YENEEA in the germline V gene. CDR3 amino acids: CASSPRAGGNYEQYF. The CDR3 DNA reads as TGTGCCAGCAGCCCCCGGGCGGGGGGCAACTACGAGCAGTACTTC. Looking up the rest from reference TRBV11-3 and TRBJ2-7 gives the full variable domain: EAGVVQSPRYKIIEKKQPVAFWCNPISGHNTLYWYLQNLGQGPELLIRYENEEAVDDSQLPKDRFSAERLKGVDSTLKIQPAELGDSAVYLCASSPRAGGNYEQYFGPGTRLTVT.

This clonotype was seen just once. The chain combines TRBV6-5 with TRBJ2-7, with D possibly TRBD2 on 5 matching bases. In germline, CDR1 is MNHEY, CDR2 SVGAGI. CDR3 length: 14 residues. Trimming cost V 5 bases and J 13 bases, with 24 bases left between them. Written as DNA, the CDR3 is TGTGCCAGCAGTCAAGATAAGGGCGGGTACGAGCGATACTTC. Its translation is CASSQDKGGYERYF.

Turning to this clonotype: The junction departs from germline at one end; a sequencing error may be responsible. This rearrangement joins TRBV6-1 to TRBJ2-5; 13 bases are a match to TRBD2. Per germline, CDR1 MNHNS and CDR2 SASEGT. This CDR3 region has 15 residues. CDR3 residues: CASSVLAGGHETQYF. CDR3 nucleotides: TGTGCCAGCAGTGTACTAGCGGGAGGGCATGAGACCCAGTATTTC.

This clonotype was seen just once. The V call is TRBV6-1, the J call TRBJ1-1; D gene ambiguous. Germline V gene data show CDR1 as MNHNS and CDR2 as SASEGT. Trimming took off 8 bases at V and 4 bases at J, with 17 bases between the two ends. This CDR3 comprises 14 residues. The CDR3 sequence: CASHPASAGTEAFF. CDR3 nucleotide sequence: TGTGCCAGCCACCCCGCGAGTGCGGGCACTGAAGCTTTCTTT.

The J gene is TRBJ2-7, the V gene TRBV20-1, with TRBD2 identical over 10 bases. The J segment lost 3 bases and the V segment lost 6 bases, leaving 14 bases of the junction unmatched. The CDR3 loop spans 16 amino acids. Germline loops: CDR1 DFQATT, CDR2 SNEGSKA (reference sequence). The DNA for the CDR3 is TGCAGTGCCGGGGGGTTTACTAGCGGGAAGAGCTACGAGCAGTACTTC. Its protein is CSAGGFTSGKSYEQYF.

This chain links TRBV11-3 with TRBJ1-1; D is undetermined. Per the germline V gene, CDR1 is SGHNT and CDR2 is YENEEA. This CDR3 is 13 amino acids long. V was trimmed by 2 bases and J by 12 bases, leaving 16 bases between them. The CDR3: CASSLRENTKTFF. The CDR3 nucleotides are TGTGCCAGCAGCTTACGAGAAAACACTAAAACTTTCTTT.

This clonotype was recorded only once. The junction and the germline gene differ at one end; a read error may be behind it. The rearrangement joins TRBV6-1 to TRBJ2-7, with D perhaps assigned TRBD1 or TRBD2 (5 bases each). The CDR3 contains 14 residues. CDR1 is MNHNS and CDR2 is SASEGT in the germline V gene. The CDR3 loop is CASREAGALEEQCF. The CDR3, as DNA: TGTGCCAGCAGGGAGGCCGGGGCTCTAGAAGAGCAGTGCTTC.

The rearrangement uses TRBV11-2 and TRBJ2-1, with D possibly being TRBD1 or TRBD2 (5 bases each). Germline V lookup: CDR1 SGHAT, CDR2 FQNNGV. Trimming took 6 bases from V and 4 from J, leaving 16 bases between them. The CDR3 is 15 amino acids. This CDR3 reads CASRWAEWGYNEQFF. The CDR3 nucleotides read TGTGCCAGCAGGTGGGCGGAATGGGGGTACAATGAGCAGTTCTTC.

Ten or more counts support this clonotype. The V gene is TRBV12-3 or TRBV12-4, the J gene TRBJ1-1; 10 bases agree with TRBD1. There are 13 residues in the CDR3. Unmatched junction bases numbered 4, after V lost 6 bases and J lost 6 bases. For the CDR3, the DNA is TGTGCCAGCAGCTGGACAGGGGGGTCTGAAGCTTTCTTT. The encoded protein is CASSWTGGSEAFF.

This clonotype came up once. One end of the junction is discordant with germline, which a read error may explain. The CDR3 DNA sequence: TGTGCTAGCAGCTTAGATATCGGGGACCATGAATACTTC. This codes for CASSLDIGDHEYF. V and J are TRBV11-2 and TRBJ2-5; D assignment may be TRBD1 or TRBD2 (5 bases each). Germline V gene data show CDR1 as SGHAT and CDR2 as FQNNGV. CDR3 length: 13 amino acids.

Note on this clonotype: Sequence at one end of the junction differs from germline and may be a read error. This chain joins TRBV29-1 and TRBJ2-7; 8 bases map to TRBD1. The CDR3 runs to 16 residues. CDR1 is SQVTM and CDR2 is ANQGSEA in the germline V gene. The CDR3 DNA reads TGCAGTGTTGAGCATGTGAAAGGGACAGGACTCTACGAGCAGTACTTC. Encoded protein: CSVEHVKGTGLYEQYF.

This clonotype was detected ten times or more. CDR3 DNA sequence: TGTGCTAGTGGCCGAGGGACTTTCAATGAGCAGTTCTTC. Translation gives CASGRGTFNEQFF. V is TRBV12-5 and J is TRBJ2-1, with D tentatively TRBD2 (6 bases). The V gene lost 6 bases and the J gene lost 6 bases, with 12 bases spanning the gap. The CDR3 is 13 amino acids. CDR1 and CDR2 (germline): LGHNT, FRNRAP.

Remarks on this clonotype: At one end the junction does not follow the germline gene, possibly because of a read error. The chain has TRBV20-1 and TRBJ1-1; a possible D gene is TRBD1 (5 bases). Per germline, CDR1 DFQATT and CDR2 SNEGSKA (reference sequence). The CDR3 loop spans 13 amino acids. The CDR3 DNA follows: TGCAGTGCTAGAGCAGGGCAGAACACTGAAGTTTTCTTT. Its protein product is CSARAGQNTEVFF.

This clonotype was counted ten times or more. The DNA for the CDR3 is TGCAGCGTTAGACTAGCGGGAGAGACCCAGTACTTC. It encodes CSVRLAGETQYF. V is TRBV29-1 and J is TRBJ2-5, with 10 bases fitting TRBD2. The CDR3 loop spans 12 amino acids. Germline V gives CDR1 SQVTM, CDR2 ANQGSEA. Unmatched junction bases numbered 1, after V lost 5 bases and J lost 4 bases.

Turning to this clonotype: An end of the junction does not agree with germline; a read error may underlie this. V and J are TRBV6-1 and TRBJ1-1; TRBD1 might be the D (6 bases). The CDR3 is 14 amino acids. From germline, CDR1 is MNHNS and CDR2 SASEGT. The CDR3 region is CASSQGQRNTEAFF. Written as DNA, the CDR3 is TGTGCCAGCAGCCAGGGACAAAGGAACACTGAAGCATTCTTT.